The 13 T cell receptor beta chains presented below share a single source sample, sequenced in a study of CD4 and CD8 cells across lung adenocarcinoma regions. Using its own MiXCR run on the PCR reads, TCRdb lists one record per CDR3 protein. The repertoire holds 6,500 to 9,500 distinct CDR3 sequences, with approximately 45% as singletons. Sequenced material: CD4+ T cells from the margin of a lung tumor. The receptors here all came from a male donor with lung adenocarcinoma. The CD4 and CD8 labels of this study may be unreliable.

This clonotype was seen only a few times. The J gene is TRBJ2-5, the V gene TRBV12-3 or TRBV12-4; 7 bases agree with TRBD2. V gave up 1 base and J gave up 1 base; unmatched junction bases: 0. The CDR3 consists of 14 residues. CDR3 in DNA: TGTGCCAGCAGTTTAGGGGGGGGCCAAGAGACCCAGTACTTC. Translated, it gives CASSLGGGQETQYF.

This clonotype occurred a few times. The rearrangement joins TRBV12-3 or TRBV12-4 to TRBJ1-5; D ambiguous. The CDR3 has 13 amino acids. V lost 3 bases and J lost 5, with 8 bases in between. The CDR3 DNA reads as TGTGCCAGCAGTTTTGACCCTTATCAGCCCCAGCATTTT. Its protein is CASSFDPYQPQHF.

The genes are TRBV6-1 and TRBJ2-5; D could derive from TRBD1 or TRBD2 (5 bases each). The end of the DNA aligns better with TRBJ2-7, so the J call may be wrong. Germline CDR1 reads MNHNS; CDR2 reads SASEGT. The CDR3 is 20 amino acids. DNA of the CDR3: TGTGCCAGCAGTGAAGTTGAAATCAGGCGGTGGCTGTCAGGGAGCTACGAGCAGTACTTC. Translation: CASSEVEIRRWLSGSYEQYF.

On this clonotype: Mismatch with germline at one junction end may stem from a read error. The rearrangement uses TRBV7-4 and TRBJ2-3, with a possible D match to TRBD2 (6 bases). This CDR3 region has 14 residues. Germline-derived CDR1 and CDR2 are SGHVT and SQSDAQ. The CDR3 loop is CASSWGGPKDTQYF. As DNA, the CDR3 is TGTGCGAGCAGCTGGGGAGGACCCAAAGATACGCAGTATTTT.

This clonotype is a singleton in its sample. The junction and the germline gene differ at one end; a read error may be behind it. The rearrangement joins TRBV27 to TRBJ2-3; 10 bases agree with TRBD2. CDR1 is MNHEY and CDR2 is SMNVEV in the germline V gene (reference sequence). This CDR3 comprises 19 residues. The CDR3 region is CASRPGGLAALWGTDTQYF. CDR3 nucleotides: TGTGCCAGCCGCCCTGGAGGACTAGCGGCATTGTGGGGGACAGATACGCAGTACTTT.

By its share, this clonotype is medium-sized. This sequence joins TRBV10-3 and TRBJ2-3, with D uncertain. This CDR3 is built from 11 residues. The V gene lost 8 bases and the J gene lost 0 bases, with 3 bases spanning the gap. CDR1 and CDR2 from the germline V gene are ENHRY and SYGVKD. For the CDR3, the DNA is TGTGCCATCGGAAGCACAGATACGCAGTATTTT. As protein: CAIGSTDTQYF.

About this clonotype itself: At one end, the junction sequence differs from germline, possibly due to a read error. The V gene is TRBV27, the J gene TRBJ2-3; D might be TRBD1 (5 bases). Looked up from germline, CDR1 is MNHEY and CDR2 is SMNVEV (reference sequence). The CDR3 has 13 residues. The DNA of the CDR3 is TGTGCCAGCAAAGGGGCAGGCACAGAGACGCTGTATTTT. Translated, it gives CASKGAGTETLYF.

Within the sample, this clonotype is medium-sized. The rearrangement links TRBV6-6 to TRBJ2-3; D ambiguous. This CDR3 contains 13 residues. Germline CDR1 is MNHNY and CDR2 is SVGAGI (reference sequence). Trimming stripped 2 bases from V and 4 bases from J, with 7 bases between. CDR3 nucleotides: TGTGCCAGCAGTTACGACCTCGCAGATACGCAGTATTTT. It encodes CASSYDLADTQYF.

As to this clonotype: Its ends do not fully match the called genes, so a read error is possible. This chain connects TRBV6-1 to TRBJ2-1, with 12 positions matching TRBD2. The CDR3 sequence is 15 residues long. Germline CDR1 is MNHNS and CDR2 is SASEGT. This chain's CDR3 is CASSRTSGIYGEQFF. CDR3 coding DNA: TGTGCCAGCAGTCGGACTAGCGGGATCTACGGGGAGCAGTTTTTC.

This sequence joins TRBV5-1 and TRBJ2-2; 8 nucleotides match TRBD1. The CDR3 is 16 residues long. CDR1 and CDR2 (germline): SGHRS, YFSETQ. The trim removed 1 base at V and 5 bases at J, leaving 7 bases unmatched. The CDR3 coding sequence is TGCGCCAGCAGCTTGTCCCAGGGGGCAGGAACCGGGGAGCTGTTTTTT. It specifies CASSLSQGAGTGELFF.

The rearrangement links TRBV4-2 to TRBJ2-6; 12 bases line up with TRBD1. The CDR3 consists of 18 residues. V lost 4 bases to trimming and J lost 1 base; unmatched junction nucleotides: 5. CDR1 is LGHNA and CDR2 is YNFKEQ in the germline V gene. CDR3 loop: CASSLGTGGASGANVLTF. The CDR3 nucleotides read TGTGCCAGCAGCCTCGGGACAGGGGGCGCTTCTGGGGCCAACGTCCTGACTTTC.

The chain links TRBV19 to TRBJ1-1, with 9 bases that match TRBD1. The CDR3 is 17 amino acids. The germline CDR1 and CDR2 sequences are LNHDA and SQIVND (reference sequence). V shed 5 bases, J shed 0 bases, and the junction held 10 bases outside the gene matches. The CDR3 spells CASSPGTGIFMNTEAFF. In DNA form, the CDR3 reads TGTGCCAGTAGTCCAGGGACAGGGATTTTTATGAACACTGAAGCTTTCTTT.

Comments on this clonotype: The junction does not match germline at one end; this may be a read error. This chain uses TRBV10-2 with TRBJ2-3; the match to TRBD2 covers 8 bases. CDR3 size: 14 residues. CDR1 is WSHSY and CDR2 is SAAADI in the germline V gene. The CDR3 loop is CASSGGRNTDTQYF. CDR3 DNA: TGTGCGAGCAGCGGGGGCCGTAACACAGATACGCAGTATTTT.